The 21 T cell receptor beta chains reported below all come from one sample, sequenced in a study of blood T cell repertoires in COVID-19 (TCRdb year 2020). Libraries were prepared through the immunoSEQ multiplex PCR assay. The immuneACCESS repertoire file appears here via TCRdb, limited to in-frame rearrangements. These files lack a portion of the clones; in checked studies, under half of the deficit traces to unresolved V genes, and the cause of the others is not known. The sample records approximately 300,000 clones, over 85% of which are singletons. About 2% of the sample is held by the ten biggest clonotypes. What was sequenced was peripheral blood. All receptors come from a woman aged 25 to 39 with COVID-19, enrolled during active disease.

The chain carries TRBV2 and TRBJ2-3, with TRBD1 identical over 8 bases. The V segment lost 4 bases and the J segment 7 bases; nucleotides outside the gene matches: 10. The germline V gene encodes CDR1 SNHLY and CDR2 FYNNEI. This CDR3 region has 15 residues. CDR3 region: CASSVRTGPSHTQYF. The CDR3 DNA sequence: TGTGCCAGCAGTGTCAGGACAGGGCCCTCACATACGCAGTATTTT. Full variable domain (rest looked up from reference TRBV2 and TRBJ2-3): EPEVTQTPSHQVTQMGQEVILRCVPISNHLYFYWYRQILGQKVEFLVSFYNNEISEKSEIFDDQFSVERPDGSNFTLKIRSTKLEDSAMYFCASSVRTGPSHTQYFGPGTRLTVL.

This chain connects TRBV2 to TRBJ1-2; D remains ambiguous. This CDR3 has 10 amino acids. Deletions cut 2 bases from V and 7 bases from J, with 2 bases between. Germline V gene sequence: CDR1 SNHLY, CDR2 FYNNEI. The CDR3 loop is CASSERGYTF. The CDR3 nucleotides read TGTGCCAGCAGTGAACGTGGCTACACCTTC.

The V call is TRBV23-1, the J call TRBJ2-3, with 11 bases identical to TRBD1. TRBV23-1 qualifies as an ORF whose function is uncertain. The length of the CDR3 is 16 residues. Unmatched junction bases numbered 3, after V lost 4 bases and J lost 0 bases. Here the CDR3 DNA reads TGCGCCAGCAGTCGGGACAGGGGGAATAGCACAGATACGCAGTATTTT. Translating gives CASSRDRGNSTDTQYF.

The chain couples TRBV19 to TRBJ1-3, with unresolved D. Germline V lookup: CDR1 LNHDA, CDR2 SQIVND (reference sequence). The ends were cut back, 5 bases at V and 4 bases at J, with 12 bases in the middle. The CDR3 sequence is 14 residues long. CDR3 loop: CASSWTGWGNTIYF. The CDR3 DNA is TGTGCCAGTAGTTGGACGGGGTGGGGAAACACCATATATTTT.

With regard to this clone: One end of the junction fails to match germline, which may point to a read error. The chain is built from TRBV29-1 and TRBJ1-1, with TRBD1 matching over 9 bases. The length of the CDR3 is 14 residues. The germline V gene encodes CDR1 SQVTM and CDR2 ANQGSEA. This CDR3 reads CSVEGSGTGSRGGF. The CDR3 DNA reads TGCAGCGTTGAAGGCAGCGGGACAGGGAGCCGGGGCGGCTTT.

J is TRBJ2-7 and V is TRBV6-2 or TRBV6-3; TRBD1 matches at 8 bases. The CDR3 is made up of 18 amino acids. The J segment lost 3 bases and the V segment lost 5 bases, leaving 18 bases of the junction unmatched. Germline CDR1 reads MNHEY; CDR2 reads SVGEGT. The CDR3 DNA reads as TGTGCCAGCAGTGACCCGATTCCGCTACGGGACAGGAGCTACGAGCAGTACTTC. Translation gives CASSDPIPLRDRSYEQYF.

V gene TRBV7-2 combines with J gene TRBJ2-1; TRBD2 agrees at 10 bases. The CDR3 is made up of 15 amino acids. The germline CDR1 and CDR2 sequences are SGHTA and FQGNSA. V lost 6 bases, J lost 3 bases, and 5 bases stayed unmatched. The CDR3 DNA reads as TGTGCCAGCAGTTTTAGCGGGGGGAGCTACAATGAGCAGTTCTTC. It yields the protein CASSFSGGSYNEQFF.

The chain links TRBV14 to TRBJ1-2; 8 bases match TRBD1. This CDR3 is 14 amino acids long. In germline, CDR1 is SGHDN, CDR2 FVKESK. V was pared by 4 bases and J by 3 bases, with 4 bases of the junction left unmatched. CDR3 coding DNA: TGTGCCAGCAGCCCGCGGACAGGGTACTATGGCTACACCTTC. It translates to CASSPRTGYYGYTF.

This chain joins TRBV19 and TRBJ2-2, with a tentative D call TRBD1 (6 bases). The CDR3 has 15 residues. The V gene's germline CDR1 is LNHDA and CDR2 SQIVND (reference sequence). V dropped 3 bases and J dropped 8 bases, with 16 bases sitting between them. The CDR3 sequence is CASSIGRGSSGELFF. For the CDR3, the DNA is TGTGCCAGTAGTATCGGCAGGGGATCTTCGGGGGAGCTGTTTTTT.

The chain recombines TRBV28 with TRBJ1-2; D is unresolved. The CDR3 covers 17 residues. Germline V gene sequence: CDR1 MDHEN, CDR2 SYDVKM. V was clipped by 5 bases and J by 4 bases, with 23 bases between them. CDR3 coding DNA: TGTGCCAGCAGTACGAGACACCGGCCGTTAAACACCTATGGCTACACCTTC. Translation: CASSTRHRPLNTYGYTF.

The J gene is TRBJ1-4, the V gene TRBV5-5, with 9 bases fitting TRBD1. The germline gives CDR1 SGHKS, CDR2 YYEKEE (reference sequence). V lost 0 bases to trimming and J lost 4 bases; unmatched junction nucleotides: 4. The CDR3 contains 16 residues. The CDR3 loop reads CASSLGGTGYNEKLFF. For the CDR3, the DNA is TGTGCCAGCAGCTTGGGGGGGACAGGGTATAATGAAAAACTGTTTTTT.

CDR3: CASSLGGRSPLHF. The CDR3 DNA is TGTGCCAGCAGTTTGGGAGGAAGATCACCCCTCCACTTT. The V and J genes are TRBV6-5 and TRBJ1-6; D call uncertain. The CDR3 consists of 13 residues. Trimming cost V 4 bases and J 10 bases, with 11 bases left between them. Germline CDR1 MNHEY, CDR2 SVGAGI.

This chain links TRBV2 with TRBJ2-3; 8 bases agree with TRBD1. This CDR3 is built from 15 residues. CDR1 SNHLY and CDR2 FYNNEI come from the germline V gene. V was clipped by 7 bases and J by 2 bases; unmatched bases: 8. CDR3 region: CASINQGAHTDTQYF. The CDR3 DNA reads TGTGCCAGCATTAACCAGGGGGCTCACACAGATACGCAGTATTTT.

The J gene is TRBJ2-1, the V gene TRBV28; 7 bases line up with TRBD2. Germline assignment: CDR1 MDHEN and CDR2 SYDVKM. The V gene end was trimmed by 5 bases and the J gene end by 5 bases; junction bases not matched to a gene: 18. This CDR3 has 18 residues. CDR3 DNA: TGTGCCAGCAGTCCCAGGGTCCGCGGGCTAGCGGAGAACAATGAGCAGTTCTTC. The encoded protein is CASSPRVRGLAENNEQFF.

Comment on this clone: A junction end diverges from the germline sequence, so it may reflect a read error. The chain carries TRBV11-2 and TRBJ2-3, with TRBD1 matching over 10 bases. Looked up from germline, CDR1 is SGHAT and CDR2 is FQNNGV. The CDR3 totals 13 residues. The CDR3 sequence is CASSPAGDRGRHF. The CDR3 DNA is TGTGCCAGCAGCCCCGCCGGAGACAGGGGGCGGCATTTT.

The rearrangement joins TRBV7-9 to TRBJ2-4, with 11 bases matching TRBD1. Trimming took 5 bases from V and 0 from J; bases not matched to a gene: 3. CDR1 and CDR2 (germline): SEHNR, FQNEAQ (reference sequence). The CDR3 runs to 16 residues. The CDR3 protein is CASSEGTGGAKNIQYF. In nucleotides, the CDR3 is TGTGCCAGCAGCGAGGGGACAGGGGGAGCCAAAAACATTCAGTACTTC.

V usage is TRBV9 and J usage is TRBJ2-7, with D hard to call. V dropped 0 bases and J dropped 2 bases, with 9 bases sitting between them. CDR1 is SGDLS and CDR2 is YYNGEE in the germline V gene. The CDR3 sequence is 14 residues long. The CDR3 nucleotides read TGTGCCAGCAGCGTAGGAGTCCCCCCCTACGAGCAGTACTTC. As protein: CASSVGVPPYEQYF.

The chain employs TRBV4-2 and TRBJ2-3, with a possible D match to TRBD2 (6 bases). Germline V lookup: CDR1 LGHNA, CDR2 YNFKEQ. Trimming left V 4 bases short and J 6 bases short, with 14 bases between. The CDR3 consists of 14 residues. In DNA, the CDR3 is TGTGCCAGCAGCCGGGGACTCCTTGCGGATACGCAGTATTTT. Encoded protein: CASSRGLLADTQYF.

The J gene is TRBJ2-2, the V gene TRBV10-1; no clear D. Trimming cost V 5 bases and J 6 bases, with 10 bases left between them. The germline gives CDR1 WNHNN, CDR2 SYGVQD (reference sequence). The CDR3 totals 13 residues. The CDR3 loop reads CASSLIVSGELFF. CDR3 coding DNA: TGCGCCAGCAGTCTAATAGTATCCGGGGAGCTGTTTTTT.

This chain joins TRBV7-2 and TRBJ2-5; D is unresolved. Germline loops: CDR1 SGHTA, CDR2 FQGNSA. The V end lost 1 base, the J end lost 1 base, and 7 bases lay between the germline ends. This CDR3 has 14 residues. CDR3 bases: TGTGCCAGCAGCTTAGTAGCCAGCCAAGAGACCCAGTACTTC. It yields the protein CASSLVASQETQYF.

V usage is TRBV4-1 and J usage is TRBJ1-6, with D possibly being TRBD1 (6 bases). CDR1 is MGHRA, CDR2 YSYEKL, per germline. Trimming left V 1 base short and J 9 bases short, with 13 bases between. The CDR3 totals 15 residues. As DNA, the CDR3 is TGCGCCAGCAGCCAAGGCCGGGACATAATTTCACCCCTCCACTTT. This translates into CASSQGRDIISPLHF.